The rows below give T cell receptor beta chains drawn from one sample of a study of blood T cell repertoires in COVID-19. TCRdb's table, derived via immunoSEQ multiplex PCR, lists solely in-frame clones and lacks some. Among fewer than 500,000 clones, 70% to 85% were seen once, and the ten largest hold about 1%. The material sequenced was peripheral blood. The receptors were sampled from a human donor with acute or convalescent COVID-19. The donor label of this sample is uncertain. CDR3s include the opening cysteine and the closing phenylalanine or tryptophan. The D gene is left open where the match is weak. Only some rows state a clone size, as once, few, many or a class for expanded clones.

NA,TRBV5-6,TRBJ2-7,NA,TGTGCCAGCAGACCTGACAGCTCCTACGAGCAGTACTTC,CASRPDSSYEQYF
TRBD2,TRBV4-1,TRBJ2-1,NA,TGCGCCAGCAGCCAGCCCCTTAGCGGGGGGGAAGACAATGAGCAGTTCTTC,CASSQPLSGGEDNEQFF
TRBD2,TRBV6-5,TRBJ2-3,NA,TGTGCCAGCGGTCTAGCGGGGGGCAGAGATACGCAGTATTTT,CASGLAGGRDTQYF
TRBD1,TRBV10-3,TRBJ1-5,NA,TGTGCCATCGCAGAGCGAGACAGGGGGCGAAATCAGCCCCAGCATTTT,CAIAERDRGRNQPQHF
NA,TRBV6-1,TRBJ1-5,once,TGTGCCAGCAGTGACAGGACAGACTACAATCAGCCCCAGCATTTT,CASSDRTDYNQPQHF
TRBD1,TRBV3-1/TRBV3-2,TRBJ1-2,NA,TGTGCCAGCAGCCGACAGGGGACTTATGGCTACACCTTC,CASSRQGTYGYTF
NA,TRBV10-3,TRBJ1-5,NA,TGTGCCATCAGTGAGTCCGACAGGAACAACCAGCCCCAGCATTTT,CAISESDRNNQPQHF
TRBD1,TRBV9,TRBJ1-1,NA,TGTGCCAGCAGCGTTCGGACAGGTTTGAACACTGAAGCTTTCTTT,CASSVRTGLNTEAFF
NA,TRBV7-2,TRBJ1-3,NA,TGTGCCAGCAGCCCTTTCGTAGGAAACACCATATATTTT,CASSPFVGNTIYF
NA,TRBV5-6,TRBJ2-5,NA,TGTGCCAGCAGCTTGCTTGCGGTTCCGGAGACCCAGTACTTC,CASSLLAVPETQYF
TRBD1,TRBV29-1,TRBJ2-2,NA,TGCAGCGTTGGCCCGGGAGACAGGGGTAACACCGGGGAGCTGTTTTTT,CSVGPGDRGNTGELFF
NA,TRBV21-1,TRBJ2-3,NA,TGTGCCAGCGGCTGGGGAACCGAGGGCCCGACCCCCCCAGATACGCAGTATTTT,CASGWGTEGPTPPDTQYF
TRBD2,TRBV6-6,TRBJ2-7,NA,TGTGCCAGCGGGAGGAGCGGGAGGGAGGCCTACGAGCAGTACTTC,CASGRSGREAYEQYF
NA,TRBV27,TRBJ1-2,NA,TGTGCCAGCAGTTTACGCCGACAGAGCTATGGCTACACCTTC,CASSLRRQSYGYTF
NA,TRBV30,TRBJ2-1,NA,TGTGCCTGGAGTCATACTAGTCGAGGCCACAATGAGCAGTTCTTC,CAWSHTSRGHNEQFF
TRBD1,TRBV28,TRBJ2-6,once,TGTGCCAGCAGCCCCGGGACAGGGATCTCTGGGGCCAACGTCCTGACTTTC,CASSPGTGISGANVLTF
TRBD2,TRBV4-2,TRBJ2-3,once,TGTGCCAGCAGCCAAGATTGGGGGACTACTAGCACAGATACGCAGTATTTT,CASSQDWGTTSTDTQYF
NA,TRBV7-2,TRBJ1-2,NA,TGTGCCAGCAGCTCGGGACGTCGGAACCGGGGGGGCTACACCTTC,CASSSGRRNRGGYTF
TRBD1,TRBV5-5,TRBJ1-5,few,TGTGCCAGCAGCCCTAAATCGGACAGGAACAATCAGCCCCAGCATTTT,CASSPKSDRNNQPQHF
NA,TRBV18,TRBJ1-1,NA,TGTGCCAGCTCACCACGAATTGCAGGTAGAGAAACTGAAGCTTTCTTT,CASSPRIAGRETEAFF
TRBD1,TRBV11-2,TRBJ1-2,NA,TGTGCCAGCAGCCAGGCGGCAGGGGGCAGGGATGGCTACACCTTC,CASSQAAGGRDGYTF
NA,TRBV28,TRBJ1-5,NA,TGTGCCAGCAGTCCTAGCACCCTACCCCGGGGCAATCAGCCCCAGCATTTT,CASSPSTLPRGNQPQHF
TRBD2,TRBV6-2/TRBV6-3,TRBJ2-1,NA,TGTGCCAGCAGTTACTTGTTTGTAGGCGGGAGGGGTGAGCAGTTCTTC,CASSYLFVGGRGEQFF
TRBD2,TRBV6-5,TRBJ2-7,NA,TGTGCCAGCAGAGCTAGCGGGAGGGCCTACGAGCAGTACTTC,CASRASGRAYEQYF
NA,TRBV15,TRBJ1-4,NA,TGTGCCACCAGCACCGCTCGGGGGGGTGGAGAAAAACTGTTTTTT,CATSTARGGGEKLFF
NA,TRBV18,TRBJ2-3,NA,TGTGCCAGCTCACCTATGACAGATACGCAGTATTTT,CASSPMTDTQYF
NA,TRBV6-1,TRBJ1-5,NA,TGTGCCAGCAGTGAAAATGCACGGAGGCCCCAGCATTTT,CASSENARRPQHF
TRBD1,TRBV24-1,TRBJ1-2,NA,TGTGCCACCAGTGACCCGAGACAGGGGGGAAGTGGCTACACCTTC,CATSDPRQGGSGYTF
NA,TRBV5-6,TRBJ1-2,NA,TGTGCCAGCAGCTTGGAGGAGCGGGGGACCCACTACACCTTC,CASSLEERGTHYTF
NA,TRBV3-1/TRBV3-2,TRBJ2-5,NA,TGTGCCAGCAGCCAAAGGGGGATCCAAGAGACCCAGTACTTC,CASSQRGIQETQYF
TRBD1,TRBV14,TRBJ1-1,NA,TGTGCCAGCAGCCGACAGGGTGAAGCTTTCTTT,CASSRQGEAFF
NA,TRBV3-1/TRBV3-2,TRBJ2-1,NA,TGTGCCAGCAGCCAAGATCAGGCGGGGCTAACCCCGTACAATGAGCAGTTCTTC,CASSQDQAGLTPYNEQFF
NA,TRBV7-9,TRBJ1-4,few,TGTGCCAGCAGCTTGGAACAGGGTGCTAATGAAAAACTGTTTTTT,CASSLEQGANEKLFF
NA,TRBV6-5,TRBJ2-3,NA,TGTGCCAGCACTAGCCTATACACAGATACGCAGTATTTT,CASTSLYTDTQYF
NA,TRBV18,TRBJ1-1,NA,TGTGCCAGCTCACTGACAACGGGGGGCAGGGGCAGGACTGAAGCTTTCTTT,CASSLTTGGRGRTEAFF
TRBD1,TRBV5-8,TRBJ2-1,NA,TGTGCCAGCAGCCTCGGCGGACAGGGCTCCTACAATGAGCAGTTCTTC,CASSLGGQGSYNEQFF
TRBD1,TRBV30,TRBJ1-2,NA,TGTGCCGGGGACAGGGAGAGGACTAACTATGGCTACACCTTC,CAGDRERTNYGYTF
TRBD1,TRBV2,TRBJ1-2,NA,TGTGCCAGCAGTCGACAGGGGGGGTCGCTCTATGGCTACACCTTC,CASSRQGGSLYGYTF
NA,TRBV11-2,TRBJ1-1,NA,TGTGCCAGCAGCTTAACCCCACAGGTTAGTGAAGCTTTCTTT,CASSLTPQVSEAFF
TRBD1,TRBV3-1/TRBV3-2,TRBJ2-3,NA,TGTGCCAGCACCACGAACAGGGGGAGCACAGATACGCAGTATTTT,CASTTNRGSTDTQYF
NA,TRBV10-3,TRBJ1-1,NA,TGTGCCATCAGCTCTCTCCAGGGGAGGGCTGAAGCTTTCTTT,CAISSLQGRAEAFF
TRBD1,TRBV5-1,TRBJ2-7,NA,TGCGCCAGCAGCTTGTACGGACAGGGGAACGAGCAGTACTTC,CASSLYGQGNEQYF
NA,TRBV18,TRBJ1-2,NA,TGTGCCAGCTTCCCGTCCCTTAACTATGGCTACACCTTC,CASFPSLNYGYTF
TRBD1,TRBV6-1,TRBJ2-1,NA,TGTGCCAGCAGTGAAGGACAGGGTCTGTACAATGAGCAGTTCTTC,CASSEGQGLYNEQFF
TRBD1,TRBV5-1,TRBJ1-5,NA,TGCGCCAGCAGCTTCGGGACAGGCAATCAGCCCCAGCATTTT,CASSFGTGNQPQHF
TRBD1,TRBV29-1,TRBJ1-3,NA,TGCAGCGTTGATACAGGGGCGATTACTGGAAACACCATATATTTT,CSVDTGAITGNTIYF
NA,TRBV4-2,TRBJ2-7,NA,TGTGCCAGCAGCCAAGACTTCAGGGGAAGAGACGAGCAGTACTTC,CASSQDFRGRDEQYF
TRBD1,TRBV18,TRBJ2-2,NA,TGTGCCAGCTCCACGGGACAGGGGAGGACCGGGGAGCTGTTTTTT,CASSTGQGRTGELFF
TRBD1,TRBV6-5,TRBJ1-6,NA,TGTGCCAGCAGTTACATCGACAGGGCAAATTCACCCCTCCACTTT,CASSYIDRANSPLHF
TRBD1,TRBV5-1,TRBJ1-1,NA,TGCGCCAGCAGCTACCAAGGGGGCCACACTGAAGCTTTCTTT,CASSYQGGHTEAFF
TRBD1,TRBV18,TRBJ2-7,NA,TGTGCCAGCTCACCACCCGGGACAGGGAGATCCTACGAGCAGTACTTC,CASSPPGTGRSYEQYF
TRBD1,TRBV29-1,TRBJ1-2,NA,TGCAGCGTTGCCCCCCAAGGGACAGGGGATGGCTACACCTTC,CSVAPQGTGDGYTF
NA,TRBV30,TRBJ1-2,NA,TGTGCCTGGAGTCGACGGGAGCTTAACTATGGCTACACCTTC,CAWSRRELNYGYTF
TRBD1,TRBV5-5,TRBJ1-1,once,TGTGCCAGCAGCTTCTGGACAGGGCTGACGGGCACTGAAGCTTTCTTT,CASSFWTGLTGTEAFF
NA,TRBV3-1/TRBV3-2,TRBJ1-3,NA,TGTGCCAGCAGCCGACAGGCCCCGGGGGGAAACACCATATATTTT,CASSRQAPGGNTIYF
NA,TRBV23-1,TRBJ2-2,NA,TGCGCCAGCAAAGGGAGGTCGGGCACCGGGGAGCTGTTTTTT,CASKGRSGTGELFF
NA,TRBV6-5,TRBJ1-3,few,TGTGCCAGCAGTCGCCTTTGGAGCTCTGGAAACACCATATATTTT,CASSRLWSSGNTIYF
NA,TRBV10-2,TRBJ1-1,NA,TGCGCCAGCAGTGAGACAGGGTACACTGAAGCTTTCTTT,CASSETGYTEAFF
TRBD2,TRBV6-5,TRBJ2-2,NA,TGTGCCAGCAGTTACTCCGGGAGGGGTCACACCGGGGAGCTGTTTTTT,CASSYSGRGHTGELFF
NA,TRBV5-8,TRBJ1-2,NA,TGTGCCAGCAGTTTTACAGGAGTGCGTAGTGGCTACACCTTC,CASSFTGVRSGYTF